The 32 T cell receptor beta chains given below trace back to one sample, sequenced in a study of blood T cell repertoires in COVID-19. Only in-frame clones appear in the TCRdb table, and some are missing; sequencing was by immunoSEQ multiplex PCR. Among a few hundred thousand clones listed, approximately 88% were seen once. The sequenced sample was peripheral blood. Every receptor here comes from a man aged 18-30 years who had recovered from COVID-19.

This clone occurred once. The rearrangement joins TRBV7-2 to TRBJ1-2, with a tentative D call TRBD1 (6 bases). The CDR3 is made up of 14 amino acids. The germline CDR1 and CDR2 sequences are SGHTA and FQGNSA. Trimming took 4 bases from V and 4 from J, leaving 13 bases between them. The CDR3 sequence is CASSSRQAGYGYTF. In DNA, the CDR3 is TGTGCCAGCAGCTCCAGACAGGCTGGCTATGGCTACACCTTC.

The V gene is TRBV12-3 or TRBV12-4, the J gene TRBJ1-2, with D hard to call. The CDR3 sequence is 12 residues long. Trimming took 2 bases from V and 7 from J, leaving 8 bases between them. CDR3 nucleotide sequence: TGTGCCAGCAGTTTACCTCTTCGTGGCTACACCTTC. Residues: CASSLPLRGYTF.

This clone was counted once. The V gene is TRBV10-3, the J gene TRBJ2-7; 12 nucleotides line up with TRBD1. Trimming cost V 10 bases and J 6 bases; bases outside gene matches: 7. The CDR3 runs to 13 residues. CDR1 is ENHRY, CDR2 SYGVKD, per germline. The CDR3 nucleotides are TGTGCCACAGCCGGGACAGGGGGCCTCGAGCAGTACTTC. Translating it yields CATAGTGGLEQYF.

In this sample, this clone turned up a few times. This chain joins TRBV11-3 and TRBJ2-1, with D perhaps matching TRBD2 (6 bases). CDR3 size: 15 residues. Per the germline V gene, CDR1 is SGHNT and CDR2 is YENEEA. V was shortened by 5 bases and J by 1 base, with 12 bases between the two germline ends. The CDR3 here is CASSLGGASYNEQFF. CDR3 nucleotide sequence: TGTGCCAGCAGCCTGGGCGGGGCATCCTACAATGAGCAGTTCTTC.

V usage is TRBV21-1 and J usage is TRBJ1-1; the table names TRBD1, a call not compared with the DNA. TRBV21-1 is given as a pseudogene. The CDR3 consists of 16 residues. CDR3 sequence (DNA): TGTGCCAGCAGCAAACCCCTTACAGGGGGCATGGGTGAAGCTTTCTTT. It yields the protein CASSKPLTGGMGEAFF.

This clone was picked up a small number of times. This chain joins TRBV5-4 and TRBJ1-6, with a possible D match to TRBD1 (5 bases). Looked up from germline, CDR1 is SGHNT and CDR2 is YYREEE (reference sequence). The CDR3 extends over 15 amino acids. V dropped 7 bases and J dropped 3 bases, with 14 bases sitting between them. The CDR3 DNA reads TGTGCCAGCTTTCCGGGGGATGTCTATAATTCACCCCTCCACTTT. Translated, it gives CASFPGDVYNSPLHF.

V is TRBV5-1 and J is TRBJ2-7; D call uncertain. CDR1 is SGHRS, CDR2 YFSETQ, per germline. The CDR3 is made up of 12 amino acids. The V end lost 0 bases, the J end lost 5 bases, and 6 bases lay between the germline ends. CDR3 loop: CASSLDSDEQYF. The CDR3, as DNA: TGCGCCAGCAGCTTGGATTCGGACGAGCAGTACTTC.

This chain connects TRBV5-1 to TRBJ1-3, with D perhaps TRBD1 (5 bases). The germline gives CDR1 SGHRS, CDR2 YFSETQ. The CDR3 is 15 residues long. V shed 6 bases and J shed 4 bases, with 17 bases lying between them. CDR3 in DNA: TGCGCCAGCACAATCGGGGGTACAGACGGAAACACCATATATTTT. It yields the protein CASTIGGTDGNTIYF.

The chain employs TRBV18 and TRBJ1-1, with 7 bases matching TRBD1. Germline trimming cut 2 bases from V and 4 bases from J; bases unmatched to any gene: 4. The V gene's germline CDR1 is KGHSH and CDR2 LQKENI. The CDR3 is made up of 14 amino acids. This CDR3 reads CASSPAQGRTEAFF. The DNA of the CDR3 is TGTGCCAGCTCACCAGCACAGGGGCGCACTGAAGCTTTCTTT.

The chain combines TRBV4-2 with TRBJ1-1; 12 bases map to TRBD1. CDR3 length equals 17 residues. Looked up from germline, CDR1 is LGHNA and CDR2 is YNFKEQ. The junction had 8 bases not matched to a gene; V was cut back by 5 bases and J by 1 base. The CDR3 sequence is CASSYRDRGHGNTEAFF. The CDR3 region has the DNA TGTGCCAGCAGCTACCGGGACAGGGGGCACGGGAACACTGAAGCTTTCTTT.

The V and J genes are TRBV9 and TRBJ1-1, with D maybe TRBD1 (5 bases). Per germline, CDR1 SGDLS and CDR2 YYNGEE. V was shortened by 0 bases and J by 4 bases, with 10 bases between the two germline ends. This CDR3 has 14 residues. CDR3 nucleotides: TGTGCCAGCAGCGTAGGACAGTTTGGCACTGAAGCTTTCTTT. Its translation: CASSVGQFGTEAFF. The entire variable domain, with the rest obtained from reference TRBV9 and TRBJ1-1, is as follows: DSGVTQTPKHLITATGQRVTLRCSPRSGDLSVYWYQQSLDQGLQFLIQYYNGEERAKGNILERFSAQQFPDLHSELNLSSLELGDSALYFCASSVGQFGTEAFFGQGTRLTVV.

V gene TRBV5-5 combines with J gene TRBJ2-7; no firm D call. Trimming pared 4 bases from V and 9 bases from J, leaving 17 bases between. The CDR3 has 13 amino acids. CDR1 is SGHKS, CDR2 YYEKEE, per germline (reference sequence). This CDR3 is CASSLDPPSGQYF. CDR3 sequence (DNA): TGTGCCAGCAGCCTCGACCCCCCGTCAGGGCAGTACTTC.

This chain connects TRBV6-5 to TRBJ1-1; possibly TRBD1 for D (6 bases). The CDR3 sequence is 15 residues long. Germline-derived CDR1 and CDR2 are MNHEY and SVGAGI. Trimming stripped 4 bases from V and 2 bases from J, with 14 bases between. Written as DNA, the CDR3 is TGTGCCAGCAGTTCAAACAGGGAGCTTAACACTGAAGCTTTCTTT. Its protein is CASSSNRELNTEAFF.

This clone was recorded a few times. The chain joins TRBV6-5 to TRBJ1-1, with D hard to call. Germline lookup yields CDR1 MNHEY and CDR2 SVGAGI. The germline V and J ends were trimmed by 4 bases and 0 bases, with 6 bases remaining between them. The CDR3 loop spans 13 amino acids. The CDR3 region has the DNA TGTGCCAGCAGTTTACATATGAACACTGAAGCTTTCTTT. Its translation is CASSLHMNTEAFF.

The CDR3 loop is CSGLQEGAETQYF. The CDR3 nucleotides read TGCAGCGGACTCCAGGAGGGGGCAGAGACCCAGTACTTC. The V call is TRBV29-1, the J call TRBJ2-5, with TRBD1 as a possible D gene (7 bases). Looked up from germline, CDR1 is SQVTM and CDR2 is ANQGSEA. V lost 7 bases and J lost 4, with 16 bases in between. The CDR3 has 13 amino acids.

This clone is a singleton in its sample. The chain recombines TRBV5-5 with TRBJ2-7, with 11 positions matching TRBD2. V gave up 4 bases and J gave up 0 bases; unmatched junction bases: 9. The V gene's germline CDR1 is SGHKS and CDR2 YYEKEE (reference sequence). This CDR3 contains 17 residues. The CDR3 reads CASSTTSGGALSYEQYF. The CDR3 nucleotides read TGTGCCAGCAGCACAACTAGCGGGGGAGCCCTCTCCTACGAGCAGTACTTC.

The chain recombines TRBV4-2 with TRBJ2-7, with D perhaps matching TRBD1 (6 bases). The length of the CDR3 is 14 residues. The germline V gene has CDR1 LGHNA and CDR2 YNFKEQ. Trimming left V 3 bases short and J 3 bases short, with 12 bases between. The CDR3 DNA is TGTGCCAGCAGCCACGAGGGGGTACTCTACGAGCAGTACTTC. It is translated as CASSHEGVLYEQYF.

This chain joins TRBV10-3 and TRBJ2-1; TRBD1 might be the D (6 bases). Trimming left V 3 bases short and J 8 bases short, with 20 bases between. Germline V gene sequence: CDR1 ENHRY, CDR2 SYGVKD. The CDR3 covers 16 residues. CDR3 protein: CAISDIEGVHGDEQFF. The CDR3 DNA reads as TGTGCCATCAGTGACATCGAGGGGGTACACGGAGATGAGCAGTTCTTC.

V gene TRBV9 combines with J gene TRBJ2-1; 12 bases match TRBD2. Germline-derived CDR1 and CDR2 are SGDLS and YYNGEE. J gave up 8 bases and V 7 bases, and 10 bases lay outside the gene matches. There are 15 residues in the CDR3. CDR3 nucleotides: TGTGCCAGCGGCCATGGGGCTAGCGGGGGGGATGAGCAGTTCTTC. As protein: CASGHGASGGDEQFF.

The J gene is TRBJ1-3, the V gene TRBV13, with D perhaps matching TRBD1 (6 bases). Trimming shortened V by 2 bases and J by 8 bases, and 13 bases separated the two germline ends. This CDR3 spans 14 amino acids. Germline V gene data show CDR1 as PRHDT and CDR2 as FYEKMQ (reference sequence). DNA of the CDR3: TGTGCCAGCAGCTTACGGGGGGCTGCGGACACCATATATTTT. It encodes CASSLRGAADTIYF. Using reference TRBV13 and TRBJ1-3 for the parts outside the CDR3, the full variable domain is AAGVIQSPRHLIKEKRETATLKCYPIPRHDTVYWYQQGPGQDPQFLISFYEKMQSDKGSIPDRFSAQQFSDYHSELNMSSLELGDSALYFCASSLRGAADTIYFGEGSWLTVV.

The genes are TRBV5-8 and TRBJ1-2, with D perhaps TRBD1 (5 bases). The CDR3 is 14 residues long. Trimming shortened V by 1 base and J by 4 bases, and 11 bases separated the two germline ends. Per the germline V gene, CDR1 is SGHTS and CDR2 is YDEGEE. The CDR3 reads CASSLIGGSYGYTF. In nucleotides, the CDR3 is TGTGCCAGCAGCTTGATCGGGGGTTCCTATGGCTACACCTTC.

This chain connects TRBV4-3 to TRBJ2-1; D unresolved. CDR1 and CDR2 from the germline V gene are LGHNA and YSLEER. The germline V and J ends were trimmed by 0 bases and 6 bases, with 9 bases remaining between them. The length of the CDR3 is 14 residues. CDR3 sequence (DNA): TGCGCCAGCAGCCAAGATCGGGTGGGCAATGAGCAGTTCTTC. Its translation is CASSQDRVGNEQFF.

The V call is TRBV24-1, the J call TRBJ1-1; maybe TRBD1 (6 bases). CDR1 KGHDR and CDR2 SFDVKD come from the germline V gene. Trimming stripped 4 bases from V and 14 bases from J, with 19 bases between. This CDR3 region has 13 residues. The CDR3 protein is CATSDPDSWRLFF. As DNA, the CDR3 is TGTGCCACCAGTGACCCGGACAGTTGGAGGCTGTTCTTT.

This clone occurred a few times. Additional DNA sequences in this sample encode the identical CDR3. The J gene is TRBJ2-3, the V gene TRBV9; a weak D match, TRBD2 (5 bases). CDR3 length equals 15 residues. Trimming took off 2 bases at V and 2 bases at J, with 12 bases between the two ends. CDR1 and CDR2 (germline): SGDLS, YYNGEE. The chain's CDR3 is CASSVTRLSTDTQYF. The DNA for the CDR3 is TGTGCCAGCAGCGTCACAAGACTATCCACAGATACGCAGTATTTT.

The J gene is TRBJ2-2, the V gene TRBV5-1, with TRBD1 as a possible D gene (6 bases). This CDR3 spans 18 amino acids. V gave up 1 base and J gave up 2 bases, with 18 bases separating them. Germline V gene sequence: CDR1 SGHRS, CDR2 YFSETQ. The DNA of the CDR3 is TGCGCCAGCAGCTTGACGGCCAGGGGAAGGTCAAACACCGGGGAGCTGTTTTTT. Its translation is CASSLTARGRSNTGELFF.

The chain has TRBV3-1 (or the pseudogene TRBV3-2) and TRBJ1-2; D remains ambiguous. The ends were cut back, 3 bases at V and 6 bases at J, with 5 bases in the middle. The CDR3 has 11 residues. CDR1 and CDR2 (germline): LGHDT, YNNKEL (reference sequence). The DNA for the CDR3 is TGTGCCAGCAGCCAGGCCCATGGCTACACCTTC. It translates to CASSQAHGYTF.

V usage is TRBV18 and J usage is TRBJ1-6, with D maybe TRBD1 (6 bases). In germline, CDR1 is KGHSH, CDR2 LQKENI. The CDR3 sequence is 15 residues long. Trimming removed 3 bases at V and 5 bases at J, with 11 bases between. The DNA for the CDR3 is TGTGCCAGCTCACCGTGGACAGACAATAATTCACCCCTCCACTTT. It encodes CASSPWTDNNSPLHF.

The rearrangement joins TRBV5-5 to TRBJ1-1; D is uncertain. The CDR3 is 16 residues long. The V end lost 4 bases, the J end lost 0 bases, and 16 bases lay between the germline ends. The germline CDR1 and CDR2 sequences are SGHKS and YYEKEE (reference sequence). Here the CDR3 DNA reads TGTGCCAGCAGCCAAGCCTGGGCGGGCATGAACACTGAAGCTTTCTTT. Protein: CASSQAWAGMNTEAFF.

The V gene is TRBV5-4, the J gene TRBJ2-3; 11 positions match TRBD2. CDR3 length: 15 residues. Unmatched junction bases numbered 4, after V lost 2 bases and J lost 5 bases. Germline loops: CDR1 SGHNT, CDR2 YYREEE (reference sequence). In DNA, the CDR3 is TGTGCCAGCAGCTTCTTAGCGGGGGGGCGAGATACGCAGTATTTT. This codes for CASSFLAGGRDTQYF.

The chain employs TRBV19 and TRBJ2-7, with D possibly matching TRBD2 (6 bases). From germline, CDR1 is LNHDA and CDR2 SQIVND (reference sequence). The CDR3 runs 15 residues. The V end lost 1 base, the J end lost 0 bases, and 10 bases lay between the germline ends. CDR3 loop: CASSIAPGLSYEQYF. DNA for the CDR3: TGTGCCAGTAGTATAGCCCCGGGACTCTCCTACGAGCAGTACTTC.

The chain has TRBV5-1 and TRBJ2-5; 7 positions agree with TRBD1. The germline V gene has CDR1 SGHRS and CDR2 YFSETQ. Trimming removed 0 bases from V and 4 bases from J; junction bases left unmatched: 3. The CDR3 length is 14 residues. The CDR3 DNA reads TGCGCCAGCAGCTTGGCACCAGGGGGAGAGACCCAGTACTTC. It specifies CASSLAPGGETQYF.

The V call is TRBV6-1, the J call TRBJ2-7; 10 positions agree with TRBD1. V trimming: 2 bases; J trimming: 4 bases; junction bases outside the gene matches: 5. The CDR3 loop spans 15 amino acids. Germline-derived CDR1 and CDR2 are MNHNS and SASEGT. The CDR3 loop reads CASSEMGQGWYEQYF. CDR3 bases: TGTGCCAGCAGTGAAATGGGACAGGGGTGGTACGAGCAGTACTTC.